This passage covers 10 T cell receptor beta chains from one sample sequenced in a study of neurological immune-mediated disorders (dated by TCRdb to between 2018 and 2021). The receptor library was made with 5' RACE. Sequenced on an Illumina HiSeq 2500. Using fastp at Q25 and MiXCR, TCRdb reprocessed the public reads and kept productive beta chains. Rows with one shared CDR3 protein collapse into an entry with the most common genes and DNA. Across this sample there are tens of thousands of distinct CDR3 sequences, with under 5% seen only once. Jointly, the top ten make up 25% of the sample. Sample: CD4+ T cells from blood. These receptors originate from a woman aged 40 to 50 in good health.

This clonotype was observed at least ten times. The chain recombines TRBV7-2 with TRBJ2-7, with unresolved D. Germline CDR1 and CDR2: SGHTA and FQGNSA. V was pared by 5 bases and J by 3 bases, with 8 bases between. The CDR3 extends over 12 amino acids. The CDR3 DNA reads TGTGCCAGCAGCCCGGACGGCTACGAGCAGTACTTC. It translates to CASSPDGYEQYF. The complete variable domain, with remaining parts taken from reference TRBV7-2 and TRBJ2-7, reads GAGVSQSPSNKVTEKGKDVELRCDPISGHTALYWYRQSLGQGLEFLIYFQGNSAPDKSGLPSDRFSAERTGGSVSTLTIQRTQQEDSAVYLCASSPDGYEQYFGPGTRLTVT.

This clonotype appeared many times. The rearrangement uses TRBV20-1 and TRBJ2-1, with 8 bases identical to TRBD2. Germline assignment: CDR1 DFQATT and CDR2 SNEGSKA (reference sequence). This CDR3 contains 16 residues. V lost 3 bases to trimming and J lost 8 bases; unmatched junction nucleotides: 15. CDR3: CSASPLPGLERDEQFF. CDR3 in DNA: TGCAGTGCTAGCCCTTTACCGGGACTAGAGCGCGATGAGCAGTTCTTC.

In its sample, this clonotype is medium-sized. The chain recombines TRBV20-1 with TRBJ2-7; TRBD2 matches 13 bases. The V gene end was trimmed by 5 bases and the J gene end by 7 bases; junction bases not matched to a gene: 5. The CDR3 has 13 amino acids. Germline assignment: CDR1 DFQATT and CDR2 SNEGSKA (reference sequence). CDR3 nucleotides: TGCAGTGCTGGGACTAGCGGGGTTCGGGAGCAGTACTTC. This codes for CSAGTSGVREQYF.

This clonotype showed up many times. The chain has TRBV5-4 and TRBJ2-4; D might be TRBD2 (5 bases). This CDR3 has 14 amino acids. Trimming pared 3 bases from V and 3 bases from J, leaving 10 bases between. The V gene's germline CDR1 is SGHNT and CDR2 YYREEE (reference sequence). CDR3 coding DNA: TGTGCCAGCAGCTCCGGGGTTGGCAAAAACATTCAGTACTTC. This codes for CASSSGVGKNIQYF.

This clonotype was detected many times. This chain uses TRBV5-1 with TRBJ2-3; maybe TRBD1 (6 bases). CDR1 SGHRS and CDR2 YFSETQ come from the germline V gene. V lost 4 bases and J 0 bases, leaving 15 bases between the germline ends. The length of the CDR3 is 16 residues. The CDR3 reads CASSPGTLTSTDTQYF. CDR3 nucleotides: TGCGCCAGCAGCCCGGGGACACTAACTAGCACAGATACGCAGTATTTT.

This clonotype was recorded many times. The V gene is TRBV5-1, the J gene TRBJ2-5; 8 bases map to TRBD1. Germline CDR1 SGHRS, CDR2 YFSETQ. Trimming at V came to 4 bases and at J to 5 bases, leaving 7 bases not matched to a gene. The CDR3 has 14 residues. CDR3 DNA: TGCGCCAGCAGCCCGGACAGGGCGTGGGAGACCCAGTACTTC. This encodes CASSPDRAWETQYF.

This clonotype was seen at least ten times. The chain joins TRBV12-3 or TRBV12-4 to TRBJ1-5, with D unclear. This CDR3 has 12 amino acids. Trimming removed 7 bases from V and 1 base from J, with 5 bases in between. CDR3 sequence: CASKRSNQPQHF. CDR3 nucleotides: TGTGCCAGCAAGCGGAGCAATCAGCCCCAGCATTTT.

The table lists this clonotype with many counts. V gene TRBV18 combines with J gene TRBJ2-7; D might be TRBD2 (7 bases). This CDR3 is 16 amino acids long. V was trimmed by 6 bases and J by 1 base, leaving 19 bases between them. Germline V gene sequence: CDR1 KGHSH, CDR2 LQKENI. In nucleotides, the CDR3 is TGTGCCAGCTCTACCAGGGGCGGGAGCGGGTCCTACGAGCAGTACTTC. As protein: CASSTRGGSGSYEQYF.

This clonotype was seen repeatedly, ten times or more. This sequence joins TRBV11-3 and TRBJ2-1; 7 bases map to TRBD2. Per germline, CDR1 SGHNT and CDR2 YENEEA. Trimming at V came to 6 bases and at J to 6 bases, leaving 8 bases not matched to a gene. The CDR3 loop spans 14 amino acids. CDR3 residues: CASSMGGAANEQFF. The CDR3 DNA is TGTGCCAGCAGTATGGGAGGGGCGGCCAATGAGCAGTTCTTC.

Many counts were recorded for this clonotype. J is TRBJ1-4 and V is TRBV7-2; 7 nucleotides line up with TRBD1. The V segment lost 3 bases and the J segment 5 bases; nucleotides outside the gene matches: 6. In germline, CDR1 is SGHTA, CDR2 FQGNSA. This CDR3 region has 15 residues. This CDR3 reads CASSFQQGTNEKLFF. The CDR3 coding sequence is TGTGCCAGCAGCTTCCAACAGGGGACAAATGAAAAACTGTTTTTT. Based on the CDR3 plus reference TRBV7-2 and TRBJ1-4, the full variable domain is GAGVSQSPSNKVTEKGKDVELRCDPISGHTALYWYRQSLGQGLEFLIYFQGNSAPDKSGLPSDRFSAERTGGSVSTLTIQRTQQEDSAVYLCASSFQQGTNEKLFFGSGTQLSVL.